A selection of T cell receptor beta chains follows, all from one sample in a study of T-cell memory formation after mild COVID-19. TCRdb redid the calling of the 5' RACE reads with MiXCR, one entry per CDR3 protein. The data show roughly 400,000 distinct CDR3 sequences, more than 20% seen once. Sequencing was performed on PBMCs or a T cell subset sorted from them (not recorded which). The receptor source for this set is an adult woman who had mild COVID-19 (a few samples of this study predate the infection). Cell type and time point are not known. Each CDR3 is given with its conserved first and last residue.

TRBV10-3	TRBJ2-1	CAIGLAGGNEQFF
TRBV15	TRBJ2-1	CATSRGLAGMIDEQFF
TRBV7-3	TRBJ2-7	CASSLTGAREQYF
TRBV4-1	TRBJ2-7	CASSQDPGLAREQYF
TRBV7-3	TRBJ2-5	CASSLGLAVGETQYF
TRBV5-1	TRBJ2-7	CASSPGTSGAISPYEQYF
TRBV20-1	TRBJ2-1	CSARDITGRVINEQFF
TRBV29-1	TRBJ1-1	CSVDLVEAFF
TRBV5-1	TRBJ2-2	CASSLRVDTGELFF
TRBV9	TRBJ1-2	CASSGLGVHGYTF
TRBV11-2	TRBJ2-4	CASSYGTAVSKNIQYF
TRBV7-2	TRBJ2-5	CASRLHLQETQYF
TRBV5-6	TRBJ2-3	CASSLYRQQDTDTQYF
TRBV24-1	TRBJ1-4	CATSDPGATNEKLFF
TRBV24-1	TRBJ2-3	CATSDWSPGGKDTQYF
TRBV2	TRBJ2-4	CASSDQGQVDF
TRBV2	TRBJ2-3	CASSGRQGRTDTQYF
TRBV7-6	TRBJ2-5	CASSLASSGILRGETQYF
TRBV10-3	TRBJ1-2	CAISITPVKDGYTF
TRBV30	TRBJ2-5	CAWSVRAPAWETQYF
TRBV6-1	TRBJ2-7	CAAHGTGAYEQYF
TRBV5-1	TRBJ1-2	CASSFMGSSGYTF
TRBV7-9	TRBJ1-2	CASSLALATGRGYTF
TRBV4-1	TRBJ1-1	CASSQDGGYRVKNTEAFF
TRBV12-3/TRBV12-4	TRBJ2-1	CASSPLRRSGGGEQFF
TRBV12-3/TRBV12-4	TRBJ2-6	CASRTGQDERGANVLTF
TRBV20-1	TRBJ2-1	CSARAPLPGQGGGEQFF
TRBV24-1	TRBJ2-5	CATSDSDSARETQYF